This TCR beta chain was captured by sequencing in a study of control samples from healthy donors and cancer patients. Assay: immunoSEQ multiplex PCR; the TCRdb copy retains only in-frame clones and omits some. The sample consists of some 64,000 clones, more than 70% of them appearing once. Germline CDR1 reads MNHEY; CDR2 reads SVGAGI. The CDR3 sequence is 14 residues long. V was pared by 6 bases and J by 0 bases, with 12 bases between. This chain links TRBV6-5 with TRBJ2-7, with D possibly matching TRBD1 (5 bases). The TCR originated in a woman in her 50s with head and neck cancer. The material sequenced was PBMCs. This CDR3 is CASRLTDYSYEQYF. For the CDR3, the DNA is TGTGCCAGCAGACTGACAGATTACTCCTACGAGCAGTACTTC.